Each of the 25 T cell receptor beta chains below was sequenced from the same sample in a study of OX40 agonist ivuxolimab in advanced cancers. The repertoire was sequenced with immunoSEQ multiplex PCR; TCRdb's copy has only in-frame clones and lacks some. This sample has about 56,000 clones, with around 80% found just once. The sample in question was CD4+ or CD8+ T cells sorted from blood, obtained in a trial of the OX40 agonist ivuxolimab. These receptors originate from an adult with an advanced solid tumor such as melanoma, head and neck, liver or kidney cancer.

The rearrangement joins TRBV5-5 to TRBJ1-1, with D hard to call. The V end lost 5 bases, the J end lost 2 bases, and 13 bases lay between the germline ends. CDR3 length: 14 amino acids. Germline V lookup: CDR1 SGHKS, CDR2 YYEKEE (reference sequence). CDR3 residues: CASRPDGINTEAFF. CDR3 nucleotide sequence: TGTGCCAGCAGACCCGACGGGATTAACACTGAAGCTTTCTTT.

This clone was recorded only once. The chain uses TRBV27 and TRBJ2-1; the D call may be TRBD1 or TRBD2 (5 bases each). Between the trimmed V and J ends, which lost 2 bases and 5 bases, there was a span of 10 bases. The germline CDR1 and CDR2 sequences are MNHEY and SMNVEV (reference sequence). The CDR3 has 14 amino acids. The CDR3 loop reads CASSLPGTNNEQFF. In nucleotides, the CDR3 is TGTGCCAGCAGTTTACCCGGGACCAACAATGAGCAGTTCTTC.

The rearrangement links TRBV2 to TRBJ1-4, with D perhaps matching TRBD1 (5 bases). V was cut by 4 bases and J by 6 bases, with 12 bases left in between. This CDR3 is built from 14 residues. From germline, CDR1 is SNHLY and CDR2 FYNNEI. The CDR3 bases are TGTGCCAGCAGTGCAGGGCAGGGTTATGAAAAACTGTTTTTT. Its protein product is CASSAGQGYEKLFF.

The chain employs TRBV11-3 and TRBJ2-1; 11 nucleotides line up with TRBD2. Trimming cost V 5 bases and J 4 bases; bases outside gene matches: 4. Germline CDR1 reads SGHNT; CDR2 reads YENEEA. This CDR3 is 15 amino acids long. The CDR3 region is CASSKLAGGYNEQFF. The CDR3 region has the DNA TGTGCCAGCAGCAAGCTAGCGGGAGGATACAATGAGCAGTTCTTC.

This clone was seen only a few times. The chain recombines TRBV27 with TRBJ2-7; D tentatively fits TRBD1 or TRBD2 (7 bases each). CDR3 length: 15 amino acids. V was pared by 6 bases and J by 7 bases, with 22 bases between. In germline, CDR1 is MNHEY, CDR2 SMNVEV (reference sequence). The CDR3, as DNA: TGTGCCAGCAGCATAAGACAGGGAGGGGTCTGGGAGCAGTACTTC. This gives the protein CASSIRQGGVWEQYF.

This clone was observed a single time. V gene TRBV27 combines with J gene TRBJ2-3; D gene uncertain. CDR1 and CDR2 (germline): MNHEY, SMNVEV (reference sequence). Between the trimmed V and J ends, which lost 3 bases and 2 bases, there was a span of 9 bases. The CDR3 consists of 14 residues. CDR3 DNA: TGTGCCAGCAGTTTCAGAGGCAACACAGATACGCAGTATTTT. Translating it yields CASSFRGNTDTQYF.

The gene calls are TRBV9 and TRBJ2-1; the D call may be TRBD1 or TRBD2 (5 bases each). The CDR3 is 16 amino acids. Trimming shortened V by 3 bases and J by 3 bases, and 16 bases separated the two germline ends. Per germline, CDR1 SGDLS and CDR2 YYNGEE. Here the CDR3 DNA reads TGTGCCAGCAGCGGGGGACGTAGCCCCTTCTACAATGAGCAGTTCTTC. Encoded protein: CASSGGRSPFYNEQFF.

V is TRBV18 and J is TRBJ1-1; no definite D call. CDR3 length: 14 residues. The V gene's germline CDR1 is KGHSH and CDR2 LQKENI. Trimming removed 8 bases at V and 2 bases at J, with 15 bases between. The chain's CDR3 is CASAIIGPNTEAFF. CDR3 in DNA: TGTGCCAGCGCTATTATAGGACCAAACACTGAAGCTTTCTTT.

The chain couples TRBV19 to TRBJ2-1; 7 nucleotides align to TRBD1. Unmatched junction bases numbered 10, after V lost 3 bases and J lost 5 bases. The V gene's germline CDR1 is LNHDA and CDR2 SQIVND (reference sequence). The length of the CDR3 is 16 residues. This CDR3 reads CASSMRRDSQNNEQFF. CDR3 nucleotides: TGTGCCAGTAGTATGCGTCGGGACAGCCAAAACAATGAGCAGTTCTTC. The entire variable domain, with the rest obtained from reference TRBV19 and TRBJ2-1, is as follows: DGGITQSPKYLFRKEGQNVTLSCEQNLNHDAMYWYRQDPGQGLRLIYYSQIVNDFQKGDIAEGYSVSREKKESFPLTVTSAQKNPTAFYLCASSMRRDSQNNEQFFGPGTRLTVL.

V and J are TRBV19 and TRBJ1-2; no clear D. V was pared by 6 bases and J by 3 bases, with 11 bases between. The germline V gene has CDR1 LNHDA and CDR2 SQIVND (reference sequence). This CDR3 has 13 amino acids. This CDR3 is CASRPTVDYGYTF. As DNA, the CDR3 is TGTGCCAGTAGACCGACTGTTGACTATGGCTACACCTTC.

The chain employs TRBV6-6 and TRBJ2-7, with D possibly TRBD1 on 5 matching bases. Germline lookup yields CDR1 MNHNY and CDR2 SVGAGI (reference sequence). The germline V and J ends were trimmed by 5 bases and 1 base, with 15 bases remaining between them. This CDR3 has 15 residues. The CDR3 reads CASSPWQGISYEQYF. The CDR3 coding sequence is TGTGCCAGCAGTCCCTGGCAGGGCATTTCCTACGAGCAGTACTTC.

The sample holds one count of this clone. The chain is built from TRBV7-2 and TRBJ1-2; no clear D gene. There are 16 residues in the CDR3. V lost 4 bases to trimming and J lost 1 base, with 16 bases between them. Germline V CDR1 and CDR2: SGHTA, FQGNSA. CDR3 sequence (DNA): TGTGCCAGCAGCTCGACGATGGGGAGGGATAACTATGGCTACACCTTC. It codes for CASSSTMGRDNYGYTF.

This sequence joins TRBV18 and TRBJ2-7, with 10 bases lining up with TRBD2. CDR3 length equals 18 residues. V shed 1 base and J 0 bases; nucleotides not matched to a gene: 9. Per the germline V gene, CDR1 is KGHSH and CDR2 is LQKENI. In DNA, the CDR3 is TGTGCCAGCTCACCACTCGTAGCGGGAGGCCCTAGCTCCTACGAGCAGTACTTC. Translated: CASSPLVAGGPSSYEQYF.

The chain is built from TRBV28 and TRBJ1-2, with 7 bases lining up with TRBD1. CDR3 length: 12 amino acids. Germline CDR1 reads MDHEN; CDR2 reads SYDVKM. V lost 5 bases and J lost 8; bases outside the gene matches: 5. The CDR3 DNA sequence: TGTGCCAGCAGTCTGACAGGGAGCGGCTACACCTTC. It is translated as CASSLTGSGYTF.

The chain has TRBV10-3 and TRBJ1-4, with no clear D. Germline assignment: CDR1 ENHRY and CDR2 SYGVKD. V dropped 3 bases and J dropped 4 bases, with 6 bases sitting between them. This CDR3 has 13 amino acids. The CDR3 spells CAISDGSNEKLFF. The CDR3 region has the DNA TGTGCCATCAGTGACGGCAGTAATGAAAAACTGTTTTTT.

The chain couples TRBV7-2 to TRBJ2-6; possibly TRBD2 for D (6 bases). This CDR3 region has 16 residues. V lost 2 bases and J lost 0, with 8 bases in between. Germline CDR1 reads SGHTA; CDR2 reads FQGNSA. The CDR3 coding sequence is TGTGCCAGCAGCTTACGGGGGAGCTCTGGGGCCAACGTCCTGACTTTC. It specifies CASSLRGSSGANVLTF.

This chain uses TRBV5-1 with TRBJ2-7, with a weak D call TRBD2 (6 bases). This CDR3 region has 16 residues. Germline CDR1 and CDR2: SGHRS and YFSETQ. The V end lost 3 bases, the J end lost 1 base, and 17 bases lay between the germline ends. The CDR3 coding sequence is TGCGCCAGCAGCTGGGGGGTCGGGACCCAATCCTACGAGCAGTACTTC. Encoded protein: CASSWGVGTQSYEQYF.

The CDR3 sequence: CASSLGQGASYEQYF. The CDR3 DNA is TGTGCCAGCAGCTTGGGACAGGGGGCTTCCTACGAGCAGTACTTC. The rearrangement joins TRBV5-4 to TRBJ2-7; 10 nucleotides align to TRBD1. The CDR3 runs to 15 residues. Germline V lookup: CDR1 SGHNT, CDR2 YYREEE (reference sequence). V was pared by 0 bases and J by 1 base, with 1 base of the junction left unmatched.

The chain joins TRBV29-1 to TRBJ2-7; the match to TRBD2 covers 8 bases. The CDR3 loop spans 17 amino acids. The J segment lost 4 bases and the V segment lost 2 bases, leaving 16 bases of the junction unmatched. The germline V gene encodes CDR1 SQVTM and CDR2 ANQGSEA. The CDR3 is CSVERERGRGGIYEQYF. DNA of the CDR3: TGCAGCGTTGAAAGGGAGCGAGGCCGGGGGGGAATTTACGAGCAGTACTTC.

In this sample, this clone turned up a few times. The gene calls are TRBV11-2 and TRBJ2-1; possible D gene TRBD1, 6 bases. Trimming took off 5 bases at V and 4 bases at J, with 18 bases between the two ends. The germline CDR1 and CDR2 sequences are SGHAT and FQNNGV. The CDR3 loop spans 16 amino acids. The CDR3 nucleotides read TGTGCCAGCAGCCCTCTAAAGAGACAGGCATACAATGAGCAGTTCTTC. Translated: CASSPLKRQAYNEQFF.

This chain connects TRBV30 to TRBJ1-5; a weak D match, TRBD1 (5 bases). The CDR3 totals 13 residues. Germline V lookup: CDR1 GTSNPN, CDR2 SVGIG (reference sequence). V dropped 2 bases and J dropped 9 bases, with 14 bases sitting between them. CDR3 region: CAWSSGDQGPQHF. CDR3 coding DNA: TGTGCCTGGAGTTCCGGGGACCAAGGGCCCCAGCATTTT.

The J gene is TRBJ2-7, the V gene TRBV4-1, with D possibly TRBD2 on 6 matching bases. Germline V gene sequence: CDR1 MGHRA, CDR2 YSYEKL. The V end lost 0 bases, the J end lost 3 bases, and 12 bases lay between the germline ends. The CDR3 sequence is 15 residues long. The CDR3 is CASSQDGTGVYEQYF. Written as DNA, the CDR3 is TGCGCCAGCAGCCAAGATGGGACGGGAGTCTACGAGCAGTACTTC.

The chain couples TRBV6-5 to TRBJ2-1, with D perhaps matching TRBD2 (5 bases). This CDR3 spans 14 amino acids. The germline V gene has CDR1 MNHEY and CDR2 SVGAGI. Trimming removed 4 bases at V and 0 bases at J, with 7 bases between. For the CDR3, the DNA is TGTGCCAGCAGTTTCGGGGTCTCCTACAATGAGCAGTTCTTC. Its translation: CASSFGVSYNEQFF.

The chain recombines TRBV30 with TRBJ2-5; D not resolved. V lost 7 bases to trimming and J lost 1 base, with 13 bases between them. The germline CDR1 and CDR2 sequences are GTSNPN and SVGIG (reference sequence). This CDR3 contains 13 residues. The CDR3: CASTLGFQETQYF. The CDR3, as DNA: TGTGCCTCCACCTTGGGGTTCCAAGAGACCCAGTACTTC.

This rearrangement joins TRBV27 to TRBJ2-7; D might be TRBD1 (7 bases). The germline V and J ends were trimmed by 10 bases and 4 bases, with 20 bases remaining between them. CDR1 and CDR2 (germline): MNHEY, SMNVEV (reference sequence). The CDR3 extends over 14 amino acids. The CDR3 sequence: CATNSGGTEYEQYF. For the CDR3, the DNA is TGTGCCACCAACTCAGGGGGGACCGAGTACGAGCAGTACTTC.